The 8 T cell receptor beta chains below come from one sample, sequenced in a study of T cells after yellow fever vaccination (dated by TCRdb to between 2019 and 2020). In the paper's terms, the treatment or condition label means: live attenuated yellow fever vaccine strain. Libraries came from 5' RACE. Reads for this sample came from an Illumina HiSeq 2500. Clones were called with MiXCR by TCRdb after fastp trimmed the public reads at Q25, and only in-frame beta chains were retained. Duplicate CDR3 protein sequences are folded into a single record with the most common DNA and genes. The sample profile shows around 230,000 distinct CDR3 sequences; less than 7.5% of them were found once. The ten biggest clones cover 1.1% of the sample. Sequencing was performed on CD4+ T cells sorted from PBMCs, taken on the day of the yellow fever booster vaccination. The receptors here all came from a man younger than 40 who received the YFV17D yellow fever vaccine.

This clonotype was seen more than once but under ten times. The V gene is TRBV7-9, the J gene TRBJ2-7; 7 bases agree with TRBD2. V was pared by 5 bases and J by 1 base, with 14 bases of the junction left unmatched. This CDR3 has 17 amino acids. Germline V gene data show CDR1 as SEHNR and CDR2 as FQNEAQ (reference sequence). The CDR3 region has the DNA TGTGCCAGCAGCCCTGGCGTTTGGAGCGGGGCGTCCTACGAGCAGTACTTC. It codes for CASSPGVWSGASYEQYF.

The chain carries TRBV25-1 and TRBJ2-2; the match to TRBD2 covers 12 bases. The CDR3 contains 19 residues. Per germline, CDR1 MGHDK and CDR2 SYGVNS. The J segment lost 1 base and the V segment lost 6 bases, leaving 12 bases of the junction unmatched. CDR3 nucleotides: TGTGCCAGCAGCGACGCTCCTAGCGGGAGGGCCCGGAACACCGGGGAGCTGTTTTTT. Its protein product is CASSDAPSGRARNTGELFF.

The gene calls are TRBV5-6 and TRBJ2-1, with 8 bases fitting TRBD1. The CDR3 runs 16 residues. The trim removed 7 bases at V and 3 bases at J, leaving 12 bases unmatched. CDR1 and CDR2 (germline): SGHDT, YYEEEE. CDR3 residues: CASAIPGTGIYNEQFF. CDR3 nucleotides: TGTGCCAGCGCTATACCTGGGACAGGTATCTACAATGAGCAGTTCTTC.

This clonotype was counted only a few times. This sequence joins TRBV6-5 and TRBJ1-2, with D unclear. V was clipped by 0 bases and J by 8 bases, with 16 bases between them. There are 15 residues in the CDR3. Looked up from germline, CDR1 is MNHEY and CDR2 is SVGAGI. CDR3 amino acids: CASSYSDEAFGGYTF. CDR3 DNA sequence: TGTGCCAGCAGTTACTCGGACGAGGCGTTCGGGGGCTACACCTTC.

On this clonotype: One end of the junction is discordant with germline, which a read error may explain. This chain joins TRBV12-3 or TRBV12-4 and TRBJ2-1; TRBD2 aligns across 9 bases. The CDR3 sequence is 19 residues long. The CDR3 DNA reads TGTGCCTGCAGTTTCGAGACTAGCGGTTTTAGGAGCTCCTACAATGAGCAGTTCTTC. Amino acids: CACSFETSGFRSSYNEQFF.

There are a few counts of this clonotype. This chain links TRBV25-1 with TRBJ2-5; the match to TRBD1 covers 8 bases. Germline loops: CDR1 MGHDK, CDR2 SYGVNS. V lost 6 bases to trimming and J lost 2 bases; unmatched junction nucleotides: 8. There are 15 residues in the CDR3. As DNA, the CDR3 is TGTGCCAGCAGGAGAGGGAGACAGGGGCAAGAGACCCAGTACTTC. Protein product: CASRRGRQGQETQYF.

The chain recombines TRBV20-1 with TRBJ2-3; D gene ambiguous. The CDR3 sequence is 14 residues long. V lost 5 bases and J lost 0, with 12 bases in between. Germline CDR1 and CDR2: DFQATT and SNEGSKA (reference sequence). The CDR3 nucleotides read TGCAGTGCTCAGCCCCTCGTCAGCACAGATACGCAGTATTTT. This translates into CSAQPLVSTDTQYF.

This clonotype was observed a few times. V usage is TRBV20-1 and J usage is TRBJ2-2; 10 positions match TRBD2. This CDR3 spans 15 amino acids. The junction had 10 bases not matched to a gene; V was cut back by 6 bases and J by 6 bases. Germline-derived CDR1 and CDR2 are DFQATT and SNEGSKA (reference sequence). The CDR3 here is CSASASGSSSGELFF. CDR3 nucleotides: TGCAGTGCCTCCGCTAGCGGGAGCTCATCCGGGGAGCTGTTTTTT.